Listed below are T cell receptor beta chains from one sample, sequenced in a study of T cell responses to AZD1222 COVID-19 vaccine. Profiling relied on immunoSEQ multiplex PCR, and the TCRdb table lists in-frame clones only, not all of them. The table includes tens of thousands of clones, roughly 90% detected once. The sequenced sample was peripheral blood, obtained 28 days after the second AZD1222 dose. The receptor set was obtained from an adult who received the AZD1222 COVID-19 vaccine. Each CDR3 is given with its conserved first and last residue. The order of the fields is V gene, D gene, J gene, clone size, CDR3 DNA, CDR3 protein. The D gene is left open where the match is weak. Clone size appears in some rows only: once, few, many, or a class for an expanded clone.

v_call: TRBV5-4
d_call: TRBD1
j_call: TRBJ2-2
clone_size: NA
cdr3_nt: TGTGCCAGCAGAACTCGACAGGGCGCGTTCACCGGGGAGCTGTTTTTT
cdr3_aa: CASRTRQGAFTGELFF

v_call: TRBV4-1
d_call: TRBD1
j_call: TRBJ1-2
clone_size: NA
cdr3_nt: TGCGCCAGCAGCCATCAGGGGGCCGTAAGCTATGGCTACACCTTC
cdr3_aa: CASSHQGAVSYGYTF

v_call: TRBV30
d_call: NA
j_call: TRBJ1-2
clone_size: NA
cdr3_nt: TGTTCCTCAACTGGGAATGCTAACTATGGCTACACCTTC
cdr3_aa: CSSTGNANYGYTF

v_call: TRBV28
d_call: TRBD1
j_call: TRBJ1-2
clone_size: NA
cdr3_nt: TGTGCCAGCAGGTATCCGGGACAGGGGTTTAACTATGGCTACACCTTC
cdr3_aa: CASRYPGQGFNYGYTF

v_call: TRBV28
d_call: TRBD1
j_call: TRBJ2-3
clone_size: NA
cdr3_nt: TGTGCCAGCAGTTTGGGACAGGGGATATTAACAGATACGCAGTATTTT
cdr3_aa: CASSLGQGILTDTQYF

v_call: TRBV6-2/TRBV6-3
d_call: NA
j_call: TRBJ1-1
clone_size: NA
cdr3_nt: TGTGCCAGCAGTTACCAGGGGCGGACTGAAGCTTTCTTT
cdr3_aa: CASSYQGRTEAFF

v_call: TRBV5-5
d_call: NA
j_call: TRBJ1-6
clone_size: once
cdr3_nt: TGTGCCAGCAGCTTGGTCGGTGGGAGTTACTCCTATAATTCACCCCTCCACTTT
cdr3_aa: CASSLVGGSYSYNSPLHF

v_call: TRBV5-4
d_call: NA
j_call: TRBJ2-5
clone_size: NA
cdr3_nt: TGTGCCAGCAGCCCCTCCATCACTAGAAACCAAGAGACCCAGTACTTC
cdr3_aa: CASSPSITRNQETQYF

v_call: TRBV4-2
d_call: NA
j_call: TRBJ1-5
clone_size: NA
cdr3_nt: TGTGCCAGCAGCCAAGACCGCGGGTTCCCCCAGCATTTT
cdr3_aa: CASSQDRGFPQHF

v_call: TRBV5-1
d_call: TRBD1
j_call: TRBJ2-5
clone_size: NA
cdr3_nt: TGCGCCAGCAGCTTGGGGCAGGGGGCATACCAAGAGACCCAGTACTTC
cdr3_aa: CASSLGQGAYQETQYF

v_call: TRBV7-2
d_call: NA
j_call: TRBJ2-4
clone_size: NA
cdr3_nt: TGTGCCAGCAGCTTAGTACAGGCGTCAAACATTCAGTACTTC
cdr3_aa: CASSLVQASNIQYF

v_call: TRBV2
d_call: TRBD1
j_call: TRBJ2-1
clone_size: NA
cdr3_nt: TGTGCCAGCAGCGGGAAAAGGACAGGGACGGGGTATGAGCAGTTCTTC
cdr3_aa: CASSGKRTGTGYEQFF

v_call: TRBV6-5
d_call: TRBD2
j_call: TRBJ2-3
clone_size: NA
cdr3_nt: TGTGCCATAACGTGGGGGGGAAGGGCAGATACGCAGTATTTT
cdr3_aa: CAITWGGRADTQYF

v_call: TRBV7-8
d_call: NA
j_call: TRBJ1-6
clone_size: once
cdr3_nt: TGTGCCAGCAGCCCAACGGCCAGATCAGGGGTAACATATAATTCACCCCTCCACTTT
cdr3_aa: CASSPTARSGVTYNSPLHF

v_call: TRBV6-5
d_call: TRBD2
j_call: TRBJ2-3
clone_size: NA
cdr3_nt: TGTGCCAGCAGTTTTCTAGCGGGGACTATTGCAGATACGCAGTATTTT
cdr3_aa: CASSFLAGTIADTQYF

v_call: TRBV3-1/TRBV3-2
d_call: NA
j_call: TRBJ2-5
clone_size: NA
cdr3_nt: TGTGCCAGCAGGATGGGCCTTGGACCTCCTGACGTGGAGACCCAGTACTTC
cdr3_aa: CASRMGLGPPDVETQYF

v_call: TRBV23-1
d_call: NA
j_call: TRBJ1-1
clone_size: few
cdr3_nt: TGCGCCAGCAGTCTAGAAGGTTCCTTCTTGTGGGGCACTGAAGCTTTCTTT
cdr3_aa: CASSLEGSFLWGTEAFF

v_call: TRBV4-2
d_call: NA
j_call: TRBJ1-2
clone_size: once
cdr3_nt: TGTGCCAGCAGCCCCCAGGAGAGGGTTGGCTACACCTTC
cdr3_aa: CASSPQERVGYTF

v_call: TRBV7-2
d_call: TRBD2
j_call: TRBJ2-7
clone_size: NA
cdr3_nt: TGTGCCAGCAGCACTAGCGGGGGTTCCTACGAGCAGTACTTC
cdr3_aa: CASSTSGGSYEQYF

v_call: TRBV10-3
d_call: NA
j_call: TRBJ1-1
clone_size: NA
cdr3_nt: TGTGCCATCAGTGACTTCCAACAGGGAATAACTGAAGCTTTCTTT
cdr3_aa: CAISDFQQGITEAFF

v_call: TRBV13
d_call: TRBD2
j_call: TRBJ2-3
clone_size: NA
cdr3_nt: TGTGCCAGCAGCGACACCGGGACTAGCGGGCGGTATACGCAGTATTTT
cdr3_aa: CASSDTGTSGRYTQYF

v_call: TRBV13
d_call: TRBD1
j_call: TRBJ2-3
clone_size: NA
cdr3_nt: TGTGCCAGCAGCAACCCAAACAAGGGACAGCCTGGGGATACGCAGTATTTT
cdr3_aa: CASSNPNKGQPGDTQYF

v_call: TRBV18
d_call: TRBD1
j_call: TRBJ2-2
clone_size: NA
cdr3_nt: TGTGCCAGCTCACCCCTGACAGGGGGCACCGGGGAGCTGTTTTTT
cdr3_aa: CASSPLTGGTGELFF

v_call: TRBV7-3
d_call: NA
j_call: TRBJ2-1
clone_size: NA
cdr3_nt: TGTGCCAGCAGTCACTCTAGGGGGGCGGTTGAGCAGTTCTTC
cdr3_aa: CASSHSRGAVEQFF

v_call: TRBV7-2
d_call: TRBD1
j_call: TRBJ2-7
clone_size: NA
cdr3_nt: TGTGCCAGCAGCGTGGACAGGGGGCTCTACGAGCAGTACTTC
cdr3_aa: CASSVDRGLYEQYF

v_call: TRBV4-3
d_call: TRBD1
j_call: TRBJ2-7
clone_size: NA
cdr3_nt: TGCGCCAGCAGCCAAGATCGGGACAGATACTACGAGCAGTACTTC
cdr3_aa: CASSQDRDRYYEQYF

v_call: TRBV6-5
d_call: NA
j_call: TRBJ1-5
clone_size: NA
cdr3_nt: TGTGCCAGCACAGCGCTTAACAATCAGCCCCAGCATTTT
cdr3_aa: CASTALNNQPQHF